Following are 21 T cell receptor beta chains from one sample sequenced in a study of Tregs in tolerant kidney transplant recipients. Repertoires were generated with immunoSEQ multiplex PCR, while TCRdb's copy carries only in-frame clones and drops some. The profile covers about 68,000 clones, with 80% to 85% appearing a single time and about 4% taken by the ten largest. The sequenced sample was CD4+ T cells from blood. Every receptor here comes from a human donor in good health.

This rearrangement joins TRBV11-1 to TRBJ2-1, with D unclear. Trimming took 6 bases from V and 8 from J, leaving 14 bases between them. Per germline, CDR1 SGHAT and CDR2 FQDESV (reference sequence). The CDR3 runs to 13 residues. CDR3 sequence reads: CASSKDVRHEQFF. DNA of the CDR3: TGTGCCAGCAGTAAGGACGTCCGCCATGAGCAGTTCTTC.

The V and J genes are TRBV18 and TRBJ1-5, with D possibly matching TRBD1 (5 bases). V dropped 6 bases and J dropped 11 bases, with 29 bases sitting between them. Per germline, CDR1 KGHSH and CDR2 LQKENI. The CDR3 sequence is 17 residues long. The CDR3 nucleotides are TGTGCCAGCTCCCCCCCTAATTCAGATGGGGCGATATCGGCCCAGCATTTT. Its translation is CASSPPNSDGAISAQHF.

The rearrangement joins TRBV30 to TRBJ2-2; TRBD1 or TRBD2 may be the D gene (6 bases each). The CDR3 runs 14 residues. In germline, CDR1 is GTSNPN, CDR2 SVGIG (reference sequence). V was trimmed by 3 bases and J by 1 base, leaving 9 bases between them. The CDR3 DNA follows: TGTGCCTGGAGAGGGGGGTTGAACACCGGGGAGCTGTTTTTT. It is translated as CAWRGGLNTGELFF. The variable domain in full, with the rest retrieved from reference TRBV30 and TRBJ2-2, is SQTIHQWPATLVQPVGSPLSLECTVEGTSNPNLYWYRQAAGRGLQLLFYSVGIGQISSEVPQNLSASRPQDRQFILSSKKLLLSDSGFYLCAWRGGLNTGELFFGEGSRLTVL.

The chain has TRBV28 and TRBJ2-7, with D perhaps matching TRBD1 (7 bases). CDR3 size: 15 residues. Trimming stripped 9 bases from V and 3 bases from J, with 21 bases between. Germline lookup yields CDR1 MDHEN and CDR2 SYDVKM. The CDR3 coding sequence is TGTGCCAGTCATTCAGGGGGGTCAGGAATCTACGAGCAGTACTTC. It specifies CASHSGGSGIYEQYF.

This rearrangement joins TRBV5-1 to TRBJ1-1, with D uncertain. The CDR3 has 13 amino acids. Trimming cost V 0 bases and J 1 base, with 4 bases left between them. Germline CDR1 SGHRS, CDR2 YFSETQ. CDR3 sequence (DNA): TGCGCCAGCAGCTTGGTGTCGAACACTGAAGCTTTCTTT. Its translation: CASSLVSNTEAFF.

The chain uses TRBV4-1 and TRBJ1-5; D gene unclear. V shed 1 base and J shed 3 bases, with 7 bases lying between them. The CDR3 sequence is 14 residues long. Germline V gene lookup returns CDR1 MGHRA and CDR2 YSYEKL. The CDR3 loop is CASSQVAHNQPQHF. The CDR3 DNA sequence: TGCGCCAGCAGCCAAGTGGCCCACAATCAGCCCCAGCATTTT.

The chain is built from TRBV6-1 and TRBJ2-3; 8 nucleotides align to TRBD2. CDR3 length: 14 residues. CDR1 is MNHNS and CDR2 is SASEGT in the germline V gene. V shed 6 bases and J 11 bases; nucleotides not matched to a gene: 13. The CDR3 here is CASRATREGLRQYF. In DNA, the CDR3 is TGTGCCAGCAGGGCAACCCGGGAGGGACTGAGGCAGTATTTT.

The chain combines TRBV9 with TRBJ2-3; no clear D gene. Trimming removed 0 bases at V and 7 bases at J, with 9 bases between. Per germline, CDR1 SGDLS and CDR2 YYNGEE. The CDR3 length is 13 residues. The CDR3 region has the DNA TGTGCCAGCAGCGTAGCGACCGGGCATACGCAGTATTTT. Encoded protein: CASSVATGHTQYF.

The chain couples TRBV19 to TRBJ1-1; D is uncertain. With 7 bases removed from V and 11 bases from J, the gap between germline ends came to 14 bases. CDR3 size: 11 residues. Germline V lookup: CDR1 LNHDA, CDR2 SQIVND (reference sequence). CDR3 sequence: CASTIGSEAFF. The DNA of the CDR3 is TGTGCCAGTACTATCGGAAGTGAGGCTTTCTTT.

This chain joins TRBV4-2 and TRBJ2-7; the match to TRBD2 covers 7 bases. Per germline, CDR1 LGHNA and CDR2 YNFKEQ. The V and J ends lost 1 base and 2 bases, in that order; junction bases with no gene match: 8. The CDR3 length is 16 residues. CDR3 coding DNA: TGTGCCAGCAGCCAAGGGGAGGGATTACAGACCTACGAGCAGTACTTC. This codes for CASSQGEGLQTYEQYF.

The chain employs TRBV30 and TRBJ2-5, with D tentatively TRBD1 (6 bases). Germline V gene lookup returns CDR1 GTSNPN and CDR2 SVGIG (reference sequence). The CDR3 is 13 amino acids. Trimming removed 3 bases from V and 2 bases from J, with 10 bases in between. CDR3 protein: CAWRDSSQETQYF. The CDR3 bases are TGTGCCTGGAGGGACAGCTCGCAAGAGACCCAGTACTTC.

The chain joins TRBV28 to TRBJ2-3; D unresolved. Germline lookup yields CDR1 MDHEN and CDR2 SYDVKM. This CDR3 has 13 residues. V shed 2 bases and J shed 9 bases, with 12 bases lying between them. This CDR3 reads CASSLDYARTQYF. The CDR3, as DNA: TGTGCCAGCAGTTTAGATTACGCTAGGACGCAGTATTTT.

V is TRBV6-1 and J is TRBJ1-4; possibly TRBD1 for D (5 bases). The CDR3 sequence is 15 residues long. Germline CDR1 reads MNHNS; CDR2 reads SASEGT. V was trimmed by 5 bases and J by 6 bases, leaving 16 bases between them. The CDR3 reads CASSRSTDTDEKLFF. CDR3 DNA: TGTGCCAGCAGTCGCTCGACAGACACGGATGAAAAACTGTTTTTT.

This clone occurred a few times. V and J are TRBV5-1 and TRBJ1-2, with D possibly being TRBD1 (5 bases). Trimming cost V 3 bases and J 11 bases, with 17 bases left between them. CDR1 SGHRS and CDR2 YFSETQ come from the germline V gene. This CDR3 has 13 residues. CDR3 sequence (DNA): TGCGCCAGCAGCTACCAAGGGGACCTGTATTACACCTTC. Translating it yields CASSYQGDLYYTF.

The J gene is TRBJ2-1, the V gene TRBV4-2; D gene ambiguous. Trimming shortened V by 0 bases and J by 5 bases, and 11 bases separated the two germline ends. From germline, CDR1 is LGHNA and CDR2 YNFKEQ. The CDR3 is 15 residues long. The CDR3 here is CASSQDHLGDNEQFF. The CDR3, as DNA: TGTGCCAGCAGCCAAGATCACCTGGGTGACAATGAGCAGTTCTTC.

This chain links TRBV7-2 with TRBJ1-3; 8 nucleotides line up with TRBD1. The ends lost 3 bases at V and 2 bases at J; junction bases unmatched: 9. Germline-derived CDR1 and CDR2 are SGHTA and FQGNSA. The CDR3 runs 17 residues. The CDR3 region has the DNA TGTGCCAGCAGCTTGTATCGACAGGGGCCTACTGGAAACACCATATATTTT. It is translated as CASSLYRQGPTGNTIYF.

This sequence joins TRBV7-3 and TRBJ2-3; D call uncertain. V dropped 5 bases and J dropped 0 bases, with 9 bases sitting between them. This CDR3 is 14 amino acids long. Germline CDR1 is SGHTA and CDR2 is FQGTGA. The CDR3 bases are TGTGCCAGCAGCCCAACGGGTAGCACAGATACGCAGTATTTT. It specifies CASSPTGSTDTQYF.

V gene TRBV7-2 combines with J gene TRBJ2-3; 7 bases map to TRBD2. V lost 6 bases, J lost 2 bases, and 17 bases stayed unmatched. Per germline, CDR1 SGHTA and CDR2 FQGNSA. The CDR3 loop spans 18 amino acids. The CDR3 bases are TGTGCCAGCAGTCGTATTCCAATTAGCGGGTACAACACAGATACGCAGTATTTT. Translating gives CASSRIPISGYNTDTQYF. Using reference TRBV7-2 and TRBJ2-3 for the parts outside the CDR3, the full variable domain is GAGVSQSPSNKVTEKGKDVELRCDPISGHTALYWYRQSLGQGLEFLIYFQGNSAPDKSGLPSDRFSAERTGGSVSTLTIQRTQQEDSAVYLCASSRIPISGYNTDTQYFGPGTRLTVL.

The V gene is TRBV6-4, the J gene TRBJ2-1, with 13 bases aligning to TRBD2. V was clipped by 0 bases and J by 1 base; unmatched bases: 3. This CDR3 contains 18 residues. CDR1 and CDR2 (germline): MRHNA, SNTAGT. The CDR3 reads CASSDSRTSGSSYNEQFF. The CDR3 DNA reads TGTGCCAGCAGTGACTCGAGGACTAGCGGGAGTTCCTACAATGAGCAGTTCTTC.

The rearrangement links TRBV5-5 to TRBJ1-1; D gene ambiguous. Deletions cut 6 bases from V and 5 bases from J, with 20 bases between. The CDR3 is made up of 15 amino acids. Germline CDR1 is SGHKS and CDR2 is YYEKEE (reference sequence). This CDR3 reads CASNASPGQGTEAFF. The DNA of the CDR3 is TGTGCCAGCAACGCCTCCCCCGGGCAAGGGACTGAAGCTTTCTTT.

In its sample, this clone was seen once. The genes are TRBV7-2 and TRBJ2-7; unclear D gene. V lost 3 bases and J lost 2, with 5 bases in between. Germline V gives CDR1 SGHTA, CDR2 FQGNSA. The CDR3 covers 12 residues. CDR3 coding DNA: TGTGCCAGCAGCTTGCCCGCCTACGAGCAGTACTTC. Translation: CASSLPAYEQYF.